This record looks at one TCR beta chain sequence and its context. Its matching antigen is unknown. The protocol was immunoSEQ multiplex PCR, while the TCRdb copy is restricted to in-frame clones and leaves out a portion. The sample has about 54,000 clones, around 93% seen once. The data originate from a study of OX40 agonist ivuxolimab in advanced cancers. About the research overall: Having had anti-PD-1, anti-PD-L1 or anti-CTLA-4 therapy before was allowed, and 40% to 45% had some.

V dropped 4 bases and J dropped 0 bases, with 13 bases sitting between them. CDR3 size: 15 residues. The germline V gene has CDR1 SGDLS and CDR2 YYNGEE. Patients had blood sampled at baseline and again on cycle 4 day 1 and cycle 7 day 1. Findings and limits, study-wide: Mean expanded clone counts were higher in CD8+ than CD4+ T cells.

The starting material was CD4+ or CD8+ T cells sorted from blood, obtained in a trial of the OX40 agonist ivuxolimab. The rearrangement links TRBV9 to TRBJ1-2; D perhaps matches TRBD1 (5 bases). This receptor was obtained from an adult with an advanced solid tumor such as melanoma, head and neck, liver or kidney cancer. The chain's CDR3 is CASSKGPQANYGYTF. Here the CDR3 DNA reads TGTGCCAGCAGCAAGGGACCGCAAGCTAACTATGGCTACACCTTC.